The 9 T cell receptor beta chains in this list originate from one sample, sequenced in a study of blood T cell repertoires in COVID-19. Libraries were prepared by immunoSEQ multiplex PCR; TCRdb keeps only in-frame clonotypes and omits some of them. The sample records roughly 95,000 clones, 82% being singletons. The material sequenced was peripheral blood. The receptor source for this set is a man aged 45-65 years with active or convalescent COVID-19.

The CDR3 is CAWASGGNVDTQYF. The DNA for the CDR3 is TGTGCCTGGGCTAGCGGGGGAAATGTAGATACGCAGTATTTT. The gene calls are TRBV30 and TRBJ2-3; 10 nucleotides align to TRBD2. The junction had 7 bases not matched to a gene; V was cut back by 5 bases and J by 5 bases. Germline V gene sequence: CDR1 GTSNPN, CDR2 SVGIG (reference sequence). The CDR3 has 14 residues.

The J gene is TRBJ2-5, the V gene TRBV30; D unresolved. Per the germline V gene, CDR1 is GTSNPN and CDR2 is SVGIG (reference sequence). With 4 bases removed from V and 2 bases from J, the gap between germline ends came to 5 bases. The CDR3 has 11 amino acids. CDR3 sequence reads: CAWTRQETQYF. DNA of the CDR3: TGTGCCTGGACTAGGCAAGAGACCCAGTACTTC.

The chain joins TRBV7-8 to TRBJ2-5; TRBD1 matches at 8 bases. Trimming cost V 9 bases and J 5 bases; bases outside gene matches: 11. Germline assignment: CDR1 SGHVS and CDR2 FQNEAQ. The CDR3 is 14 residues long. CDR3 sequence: CASNPAGGSETQYF. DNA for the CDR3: TGTGCCAGTAACCCAGCAGGGGGCTCCGAGACCCAGTACTTC.

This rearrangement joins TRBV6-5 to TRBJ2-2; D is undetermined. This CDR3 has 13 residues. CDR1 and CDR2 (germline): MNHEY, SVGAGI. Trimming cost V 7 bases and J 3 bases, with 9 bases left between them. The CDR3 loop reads CASTKTDTGELFF. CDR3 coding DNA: TGTGCCAGCACCAAAACGGACACCGGGGAGCTGTTTTTT.

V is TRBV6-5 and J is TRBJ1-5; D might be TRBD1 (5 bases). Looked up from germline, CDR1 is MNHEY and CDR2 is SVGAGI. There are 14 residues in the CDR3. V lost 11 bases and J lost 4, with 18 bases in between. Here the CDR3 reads CAGSRAGSNQPQHF. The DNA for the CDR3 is TGTGCCGGTTCAAGGGCAGGGTCGAATCAGCCCCAGCATTTT.

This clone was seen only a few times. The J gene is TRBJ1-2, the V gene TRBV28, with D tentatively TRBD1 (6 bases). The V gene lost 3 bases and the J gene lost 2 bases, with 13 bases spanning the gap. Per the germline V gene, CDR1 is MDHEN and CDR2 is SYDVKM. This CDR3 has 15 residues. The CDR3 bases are TGTGCCAGCAGTTTTGTTGTGGACAGCAACTATGGCTACACCTTC. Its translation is CASSFVVDSNYGYTF.

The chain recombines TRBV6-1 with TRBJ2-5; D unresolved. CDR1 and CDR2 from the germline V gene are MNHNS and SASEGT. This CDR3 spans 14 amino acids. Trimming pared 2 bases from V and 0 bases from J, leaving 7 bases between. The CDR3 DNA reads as TGTGCCAGCAGTGAACGGTACGACCAAGAGACCCAGTACTTC. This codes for CASSERYDQETQYF.

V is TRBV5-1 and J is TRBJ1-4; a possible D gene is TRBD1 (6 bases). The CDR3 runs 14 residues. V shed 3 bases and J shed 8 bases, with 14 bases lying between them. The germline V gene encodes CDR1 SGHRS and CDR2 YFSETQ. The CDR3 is CASSWRGLDEKLFF. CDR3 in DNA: TGCGCCAGCAGCTGGCGGGGGCTCGACGAAAAACTGTTTTTT.

CDR3 nucleotides: TGCGCCAGCAGCTCGGGGTCCTACTATGGCTACACCTTC. The encoded protein is CASSSGSYYGYTF. The V gene is TRBV5-1, the J gene TRBJ1-2; no clear D gene. The V gene's germline CDR1 is SGHRS and CDR2 YFSETQ. The ends were cut back, 3 bases at V and 3 bases at J, with 9 bases in the middle. The CDR3 is 13 residues long. Together with reference TRBV5-1 and TRBJ1-2, the CDR3 gives the full variable domain: KAGVTQTPRYLIKTRGQQVTLSCSPISGHRSVSWYQQTPGQGLQFLFEYFSETQRNKGNFPGRFSGRQFSNSRSEMNVSTLELGDSALYLCASSSGSYYGYTFGSGTRLTVV.